These 29 T cell receptor beta chains were sequenced from one sample in a study of T-cell reconstitution after alpha-beta-depleted transplantation in children. Unique molecular identifiers were incorporated into the prepared TCRbeta library. TCRdb re-called the PCR reads through MiXCR, storing one row per CDR3 protein. The sample has nearly 400,000 distinct CDR3 sequences, roughly 20% seen once. The specimen was PBMCs from the stem cell graft donor, collected from the stem cell graft. The receptors here all came from a human donor who donated a stem cell graft to a child with acute myeloid leukemia.

The J gene is TRBJ2-2, the V gene TRBV6-5, with TRBD2 matching over 10 bases. The trim removed 4 bases at V and 5 bases at J, leaving 10 bases unmatched. The germline gives CDR1 MNHEY, CDR2 SVGAGI. CDR3 size: 17 residues. CDR3 in DNA: TGTGCCAGCAGTTCTTCTTGGCCTAGCGGGAGTACCGGGGAGCTGTTTTTT. This encodes CASSSSWPSGSTGELFF.

This clonotype was seen a handful of times. The J gene is TRBJ1-4, the V gene TRBV7-2; 10 bases match TRBD1. J gave up 11 bases and V 4 bases, and 10 bases lay outside the gene matches. Germline values: CDR1 SGHTA, CDR2 FQGNSA. This CDR3 is 15 amino acids long. The DNA of the CDR3 is TGTGCCAGCAGCTCGACAGGGGGCCGGGATGGGAAACTGTTTTTT. It encodes CASSSTGGRDGKLFF. The full variable domain, rest sourced from reference TRBV7-2 and TRBJ1-4, is GAGVSQSPSNKVTEKGKDVELRCDPISGHTALYWYRQSLGQGLEFLIYFQGNSAPDKSGLPSDRFSAERTGGSVSTLTIQRTQQEDSAVYLCASSSTGGRDGKLFFGSGTQLSVL.

This clonotype has more than one count but fewer than ten. V usage is TRBV29-1 and J usage is TRBJ2-1; the match to TRBD2 covers 9 bases. Unmatched junction bases numbered 7, after V lost 6 bases and J lost 4 bases. Germline CDR1 SQVTM, CDR2 ANQGSEA. The CDR3 is 14 residues long. In DNA, the CDR3 is TGCAGCGTGGATAGCGGGAGCACGTACAATGAGCAGTTCTTC. It translates to CSVDSGSTYNEQFF.

The chain combines TRBV6-5 with TRBJ1-3; D not certain. The germline gives CDR1 MNHEY, CDR2 SVGAGI. This CDR3 comprises 15 residues. With 3 bases removed from V and 0 bases from J, the gap between germline ends came to 9 bases. CDR3 sequence reads: CASSYRPGSGNTIYF. CDR3 nucleotides: TGTGCCAGCAGTTATAGGCCGGGCTCTGGAAACACCATATATTTT.

The genes are TRBV29-1 and TRBJ2-3; 7 bases fit TRBD2. Trimming at V came to 2 bases and at J to 6 bases, leaving 17 bases not matched to a gene. CDR1 is SQVTM and CDR2 is ANQGSEA in the germline V gene. The CDR3 length is 17 residues. DNA of the CDR3: TGCAGCGTTGAAATGGCCGGGGGGTTTTATTCTTTGGATACGCAGTATTTT. Translation: CSVEMAGGFYSLDTQYF.

This clonotype was recorded a few times. The chain employs TRBV27 and TRBJ2-7; 12 bases align to TRBD2. Trimming cost V 6 bases and J 4 bases; bases outside gene matches: 10. Germline V gene lookup returns CDR1 MNHEY and CDR2 SMNVEV (reference sequence). CDR3 length: 16 amino acids. The CDR3 DNA is TGTGCCAGCAGGATATTGGGACTAGCGGGCCGTTACGAGCAGTACTTC. The encoded protein is CASRILGLAGRYEQYF.

The rearrangement uses TRBV9 and TRBJ2-3, with a weak D call TRBD2 (7 bases). Per the germline V gene, CDR1 is SGDLS and CDR2 is YYNGEE. The CDR3 has 15 amino acids. Trimming left V 1 base short and J 5 bases short, with 14 bases between. The CDR3 nucleotides are TGTGCCAGCAGCGTAAGCGGGACATTAGTAGATACGCAGTATTTT. Protein sequence: CASSVSGTLVDTQYF.

This clonotype was observed a single time. The chain links TRBV7-9 to TRBJ2-2; the D call may be TRBD1 or TRBD2 (5 bases each). Germline CDR1 SEHNR, CDR2 FQNEAQ (reference sequence). V was pared by 4 bases and J by 1 base, with 7 bases between. This CDR3 spans 14 amino acids. The CDR3 loop is CASSWDGNTGELFF. CDR3 bases: TGTGCCAGCAGCTGGGACGGGAACACCGGGGAGCTGTTTTTT.

The chain joins TRBV5-5 to TRBJ2-1; TRBD2 matches 7 bases. The CDR3 runs to 15 residues. V was clipped by 2 bases and J by 4 bases; unmatched bases: 6. Germline CDR1 is SGHKS and CDR2 is YYEKEE (reference sequence). The CDR3 DNA sequence: TGTGCCAGCAGCTTCCAAGCGGGGCTTTACAATGAGCAGTTCTTC. This encodes CASSFQAGLYNEQFF.

Points on this clonotype: A read error may be the cause here, since a much bigger clone is one base away. This rearrangement joins TRBV29-1 to TRBJ2-7; a weak D match, TRBD1 (6 bases). This CDR3 comprises 18 residues. The germline V gene has CDR1 SQVTM and CDR2 ANQGSEA. The CDR3 DNA reads as TGCAGCGTTTCCAAGGACAGCAACCTAATTAAGAGCTCCAACGAGCAGTACTTC. Translation: CSVSKDSNLIKSSNEQYF.

V is TRBV5-1 and J is TRBJ2-5; D perhaps matches TRBD1 (6 bases). The CDR3 sequence is 15 residues long. Germline CDR1 SGHRS, CDR2 YFSETQ. V lost 2 bases and J lost 5, with 16 bases in between. CDR3 DNA: TGCGCCAGCAGCTTATTTCCAGGGGTCGGGGAGACCCAGTACTTC. Translation gives CASSLFPGVGETQYF.

This clonotype was seen only a few times. The V call is TRBV28, the J call TRBJ1-5; possible D gene TRBD1, 6 bases. The CDR3 length is 16 residues. The germline CDR1 and CDR2 sequences are MDHEN and SYDVKM. Trimming left V 3 bases short and J 2 bases short, with 14 bases between. The CDR3 is CASSLGGVRGNQPQHF. CDR3 in DNA: TGTGCCAGCAGTTTGGGGGGCGTGAGGGGCAATCAGCCCCAGCATTTT.

This clonotype has just a few counts. As DNA, the CDR3 is TGCGCCAGCAGCCCTTACCCCTCTGGGGCCAACGTCCTGACTTTC. It yields the protein CASSPYPSGANVLTF. The chain employs TRBV4-1 and TRBJ2-6; D not resolved. CDR3 length: 15 amino acids. Germline V lookup: CDR1 MGHRA, CDR2 YSYEKL. Trimming pared 4 bases from V and 0 bases from J, leaving 7 bases between.

In its sample, this clonotype was seen a few times. CDR3 region: CSALPTSGTYEQYF. Written as DNA, the CDR3 is TGCAGTGCTCTTCCCACTAGCGGGACCTACGAGCAGTACTTC. This sequence joins TRBV20-1 and TRBJ2-7; TRBD2 agrees at 10 bases. The CDR3 contains 14 residues. Germline V gives CDR1 DFQATT, CDR2 SNEGSKA (reference sequence). J gave up 2 bases and V 5 bases, and 6 bases lay outside the gene matches.

This clonotype was counted ten times or more. The chain joins TRBV7-2 to TRBJ2-4, with unresolved D. This CDR3 contains 12 residues. Trimming shortened V by 1 base and J by 8 bases, and 6 bases separated the two germline ends. Germline V gene data show CDR1 as SGHTA and CDR2 as FQGNSA. The CDR3 DNA sequence: TGTGCCAGCAGCTTAGTCCAGCACATTCAGTACTTC. This sequence encodes CASSLVQHIQYF.

This clonotype was seen a handful of times. The gene calls are TRBV14 and TRBJ2-1; TRBD2 aligns across 13 bases. This CDR3 comprises 14 residues. CDR1 is SGHDN, CDR2 FVKESK, per germline. The junction had 3 bases not matched to a gene; V was cut back by 4 bases and J by 9 bases. The CDR3 DNA is TGTGCCAGCAGCCTGGGACTAGCGGGAATTGAGCAGTTCTTC. The encoded protein is CASSLGLAGIEQFF. The full variable domain, its missing parts supplied by reference TRBV14 and TRBJ2-1, is EAGVTQFPSHSVIEKGQTVTLRCDPISGHDNLYWYRRVMGKEIKFLLHFVKESKQDESGMPNNRFLAERTGGTYSTLKVQPAELEDSGVYFCASSLGLAGIEQFFGPGTRLTVL.

V is TRBV20-1 and J is TRBJ1-1; D is unresolved. V shed 1 base and J shed 5 bases, with 17 bases lying between them. The CDR3 runs 15 residues. Germline CDR1 and CDR2: DFQATT and SNEGSKA (reference sequence). The CDR3 sequence is CSARVGRGTGTEAFF. The DNA of the CDR3 is TGCAGTGCTAGAGTTGGGAGAGGAACGGGGACTGAAGCTTTCTTT.

The chain is built from TRBV28 and TRBJ2-2, with 13 nucleotides matching TRBD2. CDR1 MDHEN and CDR2 SYDVKM come from the germline V gene. There are 17 residues in the CDR3. With V trimmed by 3 bases and J by 3 bases, 4 bases remained unmatched. As DNA, the CDR3 is TGTGCCAGCAGTTTCGGACTAGCGGGAGAATACACCGGGGAGCTGTTTTTT. Its protein product is CASSFGLAGEYTGELFF.

This clonotype was observed a handful of times. The J gene is TRBJ2-7, the V gene TRBV28; D is possibly TRBD2 (6 bases). Germline loops: CDR1 MDHEN, CDR2 SYDVKM. This CDR3 comprises 15 residues. V was clipped by 4 bases and J by 0 bases, with 13 bases between them. CDR3 coding DNA: TGTGCCAGCAGTTCTATTGGGGGGAGCTCCTACGAGCAGTACTTC. This encodes CASSSIGGSSYEQYF.

This clonotype was recorded a few times. The genes are TRBV29-1 and TRBJ2-1; the match to TRBD1 covers 7 bases. V lost 5 bases, J lost 6 bases, and 16 bases stayed unmatched. CDR1 is SQVTM and CDR2 is ANQGSEA in the germline V gene. The CDR3 spans 16 residues. This CDR3 is CSVPTGTGSLRNEQFF. The CDR3 DNA follows: TGCAGCGTTCCGACAGGGACGGGATCGCTCCGCAATGAGCAGTTCTTC.

The chain has TRBV7-8 and TRBJ1-2; 7 bases line up with TRBD1. CDR3 length equals 16 residues. With 5 bases clipped from V and 8 bases from J, the junction kept 17 bases outside the gene matches. Germline V lookup: CDR1 SGHVS, CDR2 FQNEAQ. The CDR3 coding sequence is TGTGCCAGCAGCCACCGGGACAGTTCTCCCGTCCGGGGCTACACCTTC. It yields the protein CASSHRDSSPVRGYTF.

V and J are TRBV27 and TRBJ2-3, with D perhaps TRBD1 (6 bases). The V gene lost 6 bases and the J gene lost 4 bases, with 14 bases spanning the gap. CDR1 and CDR2 from the germline V gene are MNHEY and SMNVEV (reference sequence). The CDR3 has 14 residues. The DNA of the CDR3 is TGTGCCAGCAGCCCACAACAGGGCCCAGATACGCAGTATTTT. Translating it yields CASSPQQGPDTQYF.

The gene calls are TRBV29-1 and TRBJ2-7; D is perhaps TRBD1 or TRBD2 (7 bases each). The CDR3 length is 15 residues. CDR1 and CDR2 from the germline V gene are SQVTM and ANQGSEA. V was shortened by 7 bases and J by 0 bases, with 19 bases between the two germline ends. DNA for the CDR3: TGCAGCGCCCGAAGGGGGGGACAGAGCTCCTACGAGCAGTACTTC. This sequence encodes CSARRGGQSSYEQYF.

The genes are TRBV6-2 or TRBV6-3 and TRBJ2-2, with no clear D. Deletions cut 10 bases from V and 2 bases from J, with 11 bases between. Germline V gene sequence: CDR1 MNHEY, CDR2 SVGEGT. The CDR3 length is 13 residues. The CDR3 reads CATRPDNTGELFF. CDR3 coding DNA: TGTGCCACCCGCCCGGATAACACCGGGGAGCTGTTTTTT.

This clonotype has at least ten counts. This sequence joins TRBV29-1 and TRBJ2-2; maybe TRBD1 (6 bases). CDR1 and CDR2 (germline): SQVTM, ANQGSEA. The CDR3 sequence is 16 residues long. Trimming cost V 5 bases and J 0 bases, with 16 bases left between them. The CDR3 region has the DNA TGCAGCGTTACCACATCAGGGGTCACGAACACCGGGGAGCTGTTTTTT. Protein: CSVTTSGVTNTGELFF.

This clonotype was counted at least ten times. The chain links TRBV27 to TRBJ2-1; 7 bases align to TRBD2. This CDR3 has 14 residues. J lost 2 bases, V lost 8 bases, and 6 bases had no gene match. The germline V gene encodes CDR1 MNHEY and CDR2 SMNVEV (reference sequence). The CDR3 coding sequence is TGTGCCAGCGCCGGGACTAACGCCTACAATGAGCAGTTCTTC. Protein: CASAGTNAYNEQFF.

J is TRBJ2-1 and V is TRBV7-3, with D possibly TRBD1 on 5 matching bases. This CDR3 spans 16 amino acids. V dropped 0 bases and J dropped 4 bases, with 13 bases sitting between them. Germline V gene data show CDR1 as SGHTA and CDR2 as FQGTGA. CDR3 nucleotide sequence: TGTGCCAGCAGCTTAACCCAGGGTCCCGTTTACAATGAGCAGTTCTTC. Its translation is CASSLTQGPVYNEQFF.

A few counts support this clonotype. The chain joins TRBV15 to TRBJ2-5, with 9 bases that match TRBD1. The CDR3 sequence is 16 residues long. CDR1 and CDR2 from the germline V gene are LNHNV and YYDKDF (reference sequence). The V gene end was trimmed by 0 bases and the J gene end by 5 bases; junction bases not matched to a gene: 7. CDR3 sequence (DNA): TGTGCCACCAGCAGAGATAGAACAGGGGGCTGGGAGACCCAGTACTTC. Translation: CATSRDRTGGWETQYF.

The V gene is TRBV9, the J gene TRBJ2-1; TRBD1 matches 7 bases. The CDR3 spans 15 residues. Unmatched junction bases numbered 5, after V lost 0 bases and J lost 5 bases. Germline CDR1 reads SGDLS; CDR2 reads YYNGEE. CDR3: CASSVGGGAHNEQFF. The CDR3 DNA reads TGTGCCAGCAGCGTAGGAGGGGGCGCCCACAATGAGCAGTTCTTC.